Following are 12 T cell receptor beta chains from one sample sequenced in a study of monozygotic twins with inflammatory bowel disease. TCRdb re-called the 5' RACE reads and gives one entry per CDR3 protein, without DNA. The sample's table shows 160,000 or so distinct CDR3 sequences. Sequencing used blood. The receptors derive from a human donor with ulcerative colitis or Crohn's disease, or a healthy co-twin of an affected twin (not recorded which).

The rearrangement uses TRBV7-2 and TRBJ2-7; TCRdb reports TRBD2, a call that lacks DNA to check it against. Per the germline V gene, CDR1 is SGHTA and CDR2 is FQGNSA. The CDR3 length is 15 residues. The CDR3 protein is CASSAIAGGSYEQYF.

The chain couples TRBV27 to TRBJ2-7. The CDR3 covers 16 residues. Per germline, CDR1 MNHEY and CDR2 SMNVEV (reference sequence). The CDR3 loop reads CASSLSRIAETYEQYF.

The rearrangement joins TRBV27 to TRBJ2-6; TCRdb picks TRBD2, but there is no DNA to check that call. Germline-derived CDR1 and CDR2 are MNHEY and SMNVEV (reference sequence). This CDR3 is 14 amino acids long. This chain's CDR3 is CASSSDYGANVLTF. The variable domain in full, completed from reference TRBV27 and TRBJ2-6, reads EAQVTQNPRYLITVTGKKLTVTCSQNMNHEYMSWYRQDPGLGLRQIYYSMNVEVTDKGDVPEGYKVSRKEKRNFPLILESPSPNQTSLYFCASSSDYGANVLTFGAGSRLTVL.

This rearrangement joins TRBV19 to TRBJ1-1; TCRdb reports TRBD1, a call that lacks DNA to check it against. CDR3 length equals 16 residues. CDR1 and CDR2 (germline): LNHDA, SQIVND (reference sequence). The CDR3 here is CASKSLSGTMNTEAFF.

The V and J genes are TRBV27 and TRBJ2-7. This CDR3 is built from 14 residues. Looked up from germline, CDR1 is MNHEY and CDR2 is SMNVEV (reference sequence). CDR3 region: CASSPQYGYYEQYF.

CDR3 region: CASSLGLVSESLAKNIQYF. The chain carries TRBV11-1 and TRBJ2-4. CDR3 length: 19 amino acids. From germline, CDR1 is SGHAT and CDR2 FQDESV (reference sequence).

The chain is built from TRBV27 and TRBJ2-3; no DNA is available, so the TRBD1 call from TCRdb remains unchecked. The length of the CDR3 is 16 residues. Germline lookup yields CDR1 MNHEY and CDR2 SMNVEV (reference sequence). CDR3 region: CASRPRQGANTDTQYF.

The chain has TRBV12-3 or TRBV12-4 and TRBJ1-1; the TCRdb call, TRBD1, lacks DNA for checking. The CDR3 length is 13 residues. The CDR3 loop reads CASIATGGTEAFF.

This chain connects TRBV27 to TRBJ1-2; TCRdb's assignment of TRBD1 cannot be checked, as there is no DNA. CDR3 length equals 12 residues. Germline CDR1 is MNHEY and CDR2 is SMNVEV (reference sequence). The CDR3 reads CASRQGNYGYTF.

The genes are TRBV10-3 and TRBJ1-2; TCRdb reports TRBD1, a call that lacks DNA to check it against. CDR3 size: 13 residues. Looked up from germline, CDR1 is ENHRY and CDR2 is SYGVKD. The CDR3 loop reads CAISETGVIGYTF.

The chain recombines TRBV7-8 with TRBJ2-5. The CDR3 loop spans 12 amino acids. Germline CDR1 reads SGHVS; CDR2 reads FQNEAQ. CDR3 in amino acids: CASSLRRQTQYF.

The V gene is TRBV24-1, the J gene TRBJ2-1; lacking DNA, the TRBD2 call made by TCRdb goes unchecked. The CDR3 contains 16 residues. The germline V gene has CDR1 KGHDR and CDR2 SFDVKD. The CDR3: CATSDTGGGTYNEQFF.